These 5 T cell receptor beta chains came from one sample sequenced in a study of blood T cell repertoires in COVID-19. Only in-frame clones appear in the TCRdb table, and some are missing; sequencing was by immunoSEQ multiplex PCR. The sample has around 300,000 clones, approximately 84% seen once; the top ten hold less than 2.5%. The sequenced material came from peripheral blood. These receptors all come from a woman aged 30 to 39 who had recovered from COVID-19.

This chain connects TRBV9 to TRBJ2-7; no clear D gene. CDR3 length: 12 residues. Germline V gene data show CDR1 as SGDLS and CDR2 as YYNGEE. V was clipped by 0 bases and J by 6 bases, with 7 bases between them. The CDR3 spells CASSVASGEQYF. CDR3 in DNA: TGTGCCAGCAGCGTAGCTTCCGGCGAGCAGTACTTC.

In this sample, this clone turned up once. The junction departs from the called germline gene at one end, perhaps through a read error. The chain links TRBV19 to TRBJ1-1; maybe TRBD1 (5 bases). CDR1 LNHDA and CDR2 SQIVND come from the germline V gene (reference sequence). The CDR3 runs 16 residues. The CDR3 nucleotides read TGTGCCAGTAGGAAATCAGAAACCGGGACTGCCCTTGACTTATACTTT. Translating gives CASRKSETGTALDLYF.

This chain joins TRBV11-2 and TRBJ2-3; D is possibly TRBD1 (6 bases). The CDR3 contains 16 residues. Germline CDR1 is SGHAT and CDR2 is FQNNGV. V was shortened by 2 bases and J by 0 bases, with 12 bases between the two germline ends. This CDR3 is CASSLILGASTDTQYF. The CDR3 DNA follows: TGTGCCAGCAGCTTAATACTGGGGGCAAGCACAGATACGCAGTATTTT.

The genes are TRBV27 and TRBJ1-6, with 8 positions matching TRBD1. With V trimmed by 5 bases and J by 7 bases, 7 bases remained unmatched. The CDR3 spans 15 residues. Germline CDR1 is MNHEY and CDR2 is SMNVEV (reference sequence). CDR3 protein: CASSLMTGANSPLHF. Written as DNA, the CDR3 is TGTGCCAGCAGTCTGATGACAGGGGCGAATTCACCCCTCCACTTT.

The chain couples TRBV28 to TRBJ1-6, with no clear D. This CDR3 is built from 13 residues. Germline lookup yields CDR1 MDHEN and CDR2 SYDVKM. Trimming shortened V by 7 bases and J by 4 bases, and 8 bases separated the two germline ends. The CDR3 region is CASIARYNSPLHF. The CDR3 nucleotides read TGTGCCAGCATTGCGAGGTATAATTCACCCCTCCACTTT.